This T cell receptor beta chain comes out of a study of T cells in Graves' hyperthyroidism and ophthalmopathy. Study context: The authors collected peripheral blood at initial diagnosis, before any treatment.

The V end lost 5 bases, the J end lost 13 bases, and 14 bases lay between the germline ends. The CDR3 spans 11 residues. The germline gives CDR1 SNHLY, CDR2 FYNNEI. Researchers amplified the TCR beta CDR3 regions from RNA transcripts. An initial round of RT-PCR targeting the TCR CDR3 relied on the HTBI primer set. MiXCR, run by TCRdb on the multiplex PCR reads, gives a single entry per CDR3 protein. Altogether about 420,000 distinct CDR3 sequences are present, more than 15% being singletons, with the ten largest covering 11% to 15%. This sequence originates from a young woman with Graves' hyperthyroidism. The specimen was blood. The chain combines TRBV2 with TRBJ2-5; the D gene is possibly TRBD1 (6 bases). The CDR3 is CASSPGTMAYF. The CDR3 bases are TGTGCCAGCAGTCCTGGGACAATGGCGTACTTC.